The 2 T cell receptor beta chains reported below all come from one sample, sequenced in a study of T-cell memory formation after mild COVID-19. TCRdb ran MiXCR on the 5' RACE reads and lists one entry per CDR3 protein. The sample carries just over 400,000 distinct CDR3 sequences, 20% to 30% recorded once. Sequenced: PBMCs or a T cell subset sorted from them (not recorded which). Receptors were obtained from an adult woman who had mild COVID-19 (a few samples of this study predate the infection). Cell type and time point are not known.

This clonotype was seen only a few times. The chain's CDR3 is CASSLTGHRSYGYTF. CDR3 nucleotides: TGTGCCAGCAGCTTGACAGGACACAGATCCTATGGCTACACCTTC. The J gene is TRBJ1-2, the V gene TRBV5-6; D might be TRBD1 (5 bases). The CDR3 covers 15 residues. Germline V CDR1 and CDR2: SGHDT, YYEEEE. V was shortened by 1 base and J by 4 bases, with 14 bases between the two germline ends.

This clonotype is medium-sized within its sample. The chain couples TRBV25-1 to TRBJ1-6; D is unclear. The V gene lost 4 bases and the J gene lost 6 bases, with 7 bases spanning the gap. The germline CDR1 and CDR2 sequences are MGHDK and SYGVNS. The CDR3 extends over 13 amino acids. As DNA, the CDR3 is TGTGCCAGCAGTGTCAGCACTAATTCACCCCTCCACTTT. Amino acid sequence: CASSVSTNSPLHF.